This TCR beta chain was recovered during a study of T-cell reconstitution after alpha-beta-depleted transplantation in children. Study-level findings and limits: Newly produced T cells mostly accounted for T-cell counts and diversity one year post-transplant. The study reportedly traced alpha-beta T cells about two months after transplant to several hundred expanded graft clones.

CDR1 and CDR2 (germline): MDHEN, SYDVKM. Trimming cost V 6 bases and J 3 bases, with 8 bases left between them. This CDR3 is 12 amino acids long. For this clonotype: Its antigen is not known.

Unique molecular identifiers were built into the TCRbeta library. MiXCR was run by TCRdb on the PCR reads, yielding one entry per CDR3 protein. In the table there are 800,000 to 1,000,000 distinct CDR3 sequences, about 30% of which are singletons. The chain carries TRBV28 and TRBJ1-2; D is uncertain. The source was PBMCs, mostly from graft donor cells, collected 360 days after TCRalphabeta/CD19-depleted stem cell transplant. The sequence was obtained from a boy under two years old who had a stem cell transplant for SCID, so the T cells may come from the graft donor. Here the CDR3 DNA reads TGTGCCAGCAGCCACGGTCACTATGGCTACACCTTC. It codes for CASSHGHYGYTF.